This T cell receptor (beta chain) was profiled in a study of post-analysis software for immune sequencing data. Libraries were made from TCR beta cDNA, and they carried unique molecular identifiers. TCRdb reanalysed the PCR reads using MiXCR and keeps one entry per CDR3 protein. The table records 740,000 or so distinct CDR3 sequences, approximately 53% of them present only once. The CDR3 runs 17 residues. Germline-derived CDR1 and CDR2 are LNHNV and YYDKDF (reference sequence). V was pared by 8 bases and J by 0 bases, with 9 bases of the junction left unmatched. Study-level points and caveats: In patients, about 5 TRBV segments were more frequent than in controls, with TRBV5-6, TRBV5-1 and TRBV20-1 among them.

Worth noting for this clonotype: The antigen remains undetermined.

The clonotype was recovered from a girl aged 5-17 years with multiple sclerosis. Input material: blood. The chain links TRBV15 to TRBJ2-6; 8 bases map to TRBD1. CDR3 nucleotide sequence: TGTGCCACCGGACGACAGGGGCCAAACTCTGGGGCCAACGTCCTGACTTTC. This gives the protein CATGRQGPNSGANVLTF.